This T cell receptor (beta chain) was captured by sequencing in a study of blood T cell repertoires in COVID-19. On the study more broadly: T cells, B-cell-depleted T cells, or PBMCs supplied cDNA or gDNA.

The CDR3 runs 17 residues. V dropped 4 bases and J dropped 0; count of bases not matched to a gene: 12. CDR1 is SNHLY and CDR2 is FYNNEI in the germline V gene. In the original analysis: Reference gene primers were amplified, and this amplification served to estimate nucleated cell counts. The repertoire was sequenced with immunoSEQ multiplex PCR; TCRdb's copy has only in-frame clones and lacks some. V, J and clone size are those of that table, while D and trimming were read from the DNA. This table has roughly 140,000 clones, less than 90% appearing once. Sequenced sample: peripheral blood. V usage is TRBV2 and J usage is TRBJ2-7; 7 bases are shared with TRBD1. This receptor was taken from a human donor in a cohort sampled during active COVID-19. In DNA, the CDR3 is TGTGCCAGCAGTGCTCGCCGGACAGGCCCCAGCTCCTACGAGCAGTACTTC. This translates into CASSARRTGPSSYEQYF.